This passage covers 26 T cell receptor beta chains from one sample sequenced in a study of tumor-infiltrating lymphocytes in primary liver carcinoma. Extraction also yielded germline DNA, while blood RNA was obtained from unsorted whole blood. TCR beta cDNA was prepared out of approximately 470 ng total RNA by means of a constant-region primer. Each TCR beta library was derived from three nested multiplex PCR rounds that employed slightly modified ARM-PCR. TRBV1-TRBV30 forward primers and a C-beta reverse primer were used in the first two PCR rounds, which each ran for 10 cycles. Each CDR3 protein gets one entry after TCRdb re-called the multiplex PCR reads with MiXCR. The data contain about 210,000 distinct CDR3 sequences, about 65% of them seen just once; the ten biggest clones take up roughly 6.4%. The specimen was peripheral blood. These receptors were taken from a woman aged 60 to 75 with primary liver carcinoma and hepatitis B virus infection.

As concerns this clonotype: At one of its ends the junction is not consistent with the germline gene, which may arise from a read error. V gene TRBV11-2 combines with J gene TRBJ2-1, with no clear D. The CDR3 has 14 residues. CDR1 and CDR2 (germline): SGHAT, FQNNGV. CDR3 amino acids: CVSSLDCYDNEQFF. The CDR3 DNA reads TGTGTCAGCAGCTTAGACTGCTACGACAATGAGCAGTTCTTC. Combining the CDR3 with reference TRBV11-2 and TRBJ2-1 gives the whole variable domain EAGVAQSPRYKIIEKRQSVAFWCNPISGHATLYWYQQILGQGPKLLIQFQNNGVVDDSQLPKDRFSAERLKGVDSTLKIQPAKLEDSAVYLCVSSLDCYDNEQFFGPGTRLTVL.

CDR3 sequence: CASSFLRDKKWDIQYF. In DNA, the CDR3 is TGTGCCAGCAGCTTCCTCCGGGACAAAAAGTGGGACATTCAGTACTTC. The chain combines TRBV11-2 with TRBJ2-4; D might be TRBD1 (6 bases). Trimming left V 3 bases short and J 8 bases short, with 20 bases between. Germline loops: CDR1 SGHAT, CDR2 FQNNGV. This CDR3 has 16 residues.

This clonotype was detected a few times. Being one base from a much bigger clone, this may be a read error. The chain combines TRBV12-3 or TRBV12-4 with TRBJ2-2, with TRBD1 identical over 12 bases. The CDR3 spans 15 residues. Written as DNA, the CDR3 is TGTGCCAGCACCTGGGGGACAGGGGGCCCCGGGGGGCTGTTTTTT. Its protein product is CASTWGTGGPGGLFF.

On this clonotype: With a much larger clone just one base away, this may be a read error. The CDR3 sequence: CDSSRQGGDTEAFF. The CDR3 DNA follows: TGTGACAGCAGTCGACAGGGTGGTGACACTGAAGCTTTCTTT. V usage is TRBV12-3 or TRBV12-4 and J usage is TRBJ1-1; 7 positions match TRBD1. The CDR3 runs to 14 residues.

As regards this clonotype: Its ends do not fully match the called genes, so a read error is possible. The V call is TRBV5-4, the J call TRBJ1-1; D gene uncertain. This CDR3 region has 13 residues. From germline, CDR1 is SGHNT and CDR2 YYREEE (reference sequence). The CDR3 nucleotides read TGTGCCTGCAGCTTACAAATGAACACTGAAGCTTTCTTT. This codes for CACSLQMNTEAFF.

Turning to this clonotype: A junction boundary mismatches the germline segment, possibly from a read error. V is TRBV11-3 and J is TRBJ1-1; 8 positions agree with TRBD1. Germline CDR1 reads SGHNT; CDR2 reads YENEEA. The CDR3 loop spans 12 amino acids. The CDR3 DNA follows: TGTGCCATCAGCGAGGACAGGGTGCGGGCGTTCTTT. Translation: CAISEDRVRAFF.

Comments on this clonotype: Germline and junction disagree at one end, which may indicate a read error. The chain carries TRBV11-1 and TRBJ1-2, with a tentative D call TRBD1 (5 bases). Germline V CDR1 and CDR2: SGHAT, FQDESV (reference sequence). This CDR3 contains 13 residues. CDR3 nucleotide sequence: TGTGCCAGCAGCTTCGACAGATCCTATGGCCACACCTTC. Translating it yields CASSFDRSYGHTF.

This clonotype was seen many times. The chain carries TRBV10-1 and TRBJ2-3, with 14 bases matching TRBD2. This CDR3 spans 15 amino acids. CDR1 WNHNN and CDR2 SYGVQD come from the germline V gene (reference sequence). V dropped 9 bases and J dropped 3; count of bases not matched to a gene: 5. CDR3 in amino acids: CASKTSGRGTDTQYF. The CDR3 bases are TGCGCCAGTAAGACTAGCGGGAGGGGGACAGATACGCAGTATTTT.

On this clonotype itself: An end of the junction does not agree with germline; a read error may underlie this. The chain uses TRBV28 and TRBJ2-1; D may be TRBD2 (7 bases). In germline, CDR1 is MDHEN, CDR2 SYDVKM. The CDR3 consists of 14 residues. Here the CDR3 reads CASLGGGIYNEQFF. The CDR3 DNA reads TGCGCCAGCCTGGGCGGGGGCATTTACAATGAGCAGTTCTTC. The variable domain in full, completed from reference TRBV28 and TRBJ2-1, reads DVKVTQSSRYLVKRTGEKVFLECVQDMDHENMFWYRQDPGLGLRLIYFSYDVKMKEKGDIPEGYSVSREKKERFSLILESASTNQTSMYLCASLGGGIYNEQFFGPGTRLTVL.

This clonotype showed up many times. The rearrangement joins TRBV6-6 to TRBJ2-5; TRBD2 is a possible D gene (7 bases). Germline loops: CDR1 MNHNY, CDR2 SVGAGI (reference sequence). The CDR3 has 17 amino acids. Deletions cut 6 bases from V and 1 base from J, with 21 bases between. The CDR3 loop reads CASSRSRGGAAQETQYF. The CDR3 DNA reads TGTGCCAGCAGCCGCTCCCGAGGGGGGGCGGCCCAAGAGACCCAGTACTTC.

With regard to this clonotype: A read error may explain this, as a much larger clone is one base away. The gene calls are TRBV6-6 and TRBJ1-5, with TRBD1 matching over 7 bases. The V gene's germline CDR1 is MNHNY and CDR2 SVGAGI (reference sequence). This CDR3 has 14 residues. CDR3: CASSFGTVNQHQHF. The CDR3 bases are TGTGCCAGCAGTTTCGGGACAGTGAATCAGCACCAGCATTTT.

The gene calls are TRBV6-5 and TRBJ2-2; D possibly corresponds to TRBD1 (6 bases). Germline V CDR1 and CDR2: MNHEY, SVGAGI. CDR3 length equals 15 residues. The CDR3 DNA is TGTGTCGGCAATAAAATTCCGGACAGCACCGGGGAGCTGTTTTTT. Translated: CVGNKIPDSTGELFF.

About this clonotype: This CDR3 is missing its conserved last phenylalanine or tryptophan, likely due to a read error. The V gene is TRBV5-4, the J gene TRBJ2-5, with 7 bases matching TRBD1. Germline V gene lookup returns CDR1 SGHNT and CDR2 YYREEE (reference sequence). The CDR3 extends over 16 amino acids. The V gene end was trimmed by 4 bases and the J gene end by 5 bases; junction bases not matched to a gene: 14. The CDR3 here is CASSLGSTGADETQYL. The CDR3 DNA reads as TGTGCCAGCAGCCTGGGGAGCACAGGGGCTGATGAGACCCAGTACCTC.

The CDR3: CAINRDRGETQYF. CDR3 coding DNA: TGTGCCATCAACCGGGACAGGGGGGAGACCCAGTACTTC. V gene TRBV2 combines with J gene TRBJ2-5, with 11 bases that match TRBD1. The CDR3 runs 13 residues. The germline V gene has CDR1 SNHLY and CDR2 FYNNEI. V lost 10 bases to trimming and J lost 5 bases; unmatched junction nucleotides: 6.

Of note for this clonotype: The missing conserved phenylalanine or tryptophan at the end of this CDR3 makes a read error likely. The chain employs TRBV11-2 and TRBJ1-5, with D possibly TRBD1 on 5 matching bases. The CDR3 has 13 amino acids. The ends were cut back, 5 bases at V and 2 bases at J, with 7 bases in the middle. Germline values: CDR1 SGHAT, CDR2 FQNNGV. DNA of the CDR3: TGTGCCAGCAGCACGACAGGCAATCAGCCCCAGCATTTA. Residues: CASSTTGNQPQHL.

Notes on this clonotype: Given a much more abundant clone one base away, this may be a read error. This likely comes from a read error, as the CDR3 has no conserved phenylalanine or tryptophan at its end. V gene TRBV5-1 combines with J gene TRBJ2-7; the D gene is possibly TRBD2 (5 bases). The CDR3 sequence is 13 residues long. V shed 6 bases and J shed 3 bases, with 13 bases lying between them. Germline-derived CDR1 and CDR2 are SGHRS and YFSETQ. CDR3 sequence: CASNLEGIYEQYL. The CDR3 region has the DNA TGCGCCAGCAATCTAGAGGGTATCTACGAGCAGTACCTC.

As for this clonotype: Relative to the germline gene, one junction end is altered; a read error may explain this. The rearrangement links TRBV6-2 or TRBV6-3 to TRBJ2-2; D possibly corresponds to TRBD2 (6 bases). Per germline, CDR1 MNHEY and CDR2 SVGEGT. This CDR3 region has 16 residues. Here the CDR3 reads CASSPRLVGNTGELFF. In nucleotides, the CDR3 is TGTGCCAGCAGTCCCCGACTAGTGGGGAACACCGGGGAGCTCTTTTTT.

Comment on this clonotype: This is likely a read error, given that the CDR3 carries no conserved phenylalanine or tryptophan at its end. This sequence joins TRBV11-2 and TRBJ1-5, with TRBD1 as a possible D gene (5 bases). The length of the CDR3 is 13 residues. The germline V gene has CDR1 SGHAT and CDR2 FQNNGV. The CDR3 bases are TGTGTCAGTAGCCCGGCGGGGGGTCAGCCCCAGCATCTT. It specifies CVSSPAGGQPQHL.

This clonotype came up a few times. This CDR3 fails to terminate in the conserved phenylalanine or tryptophan, so it likely reflects a read error. The DNA is omitted, as the CDR3 cannot be located on it reliably, and the CDR3 follows TCRdb's listing. The chain couples TRBV6-1 to TRBJ1-6. Germline-derived CDR1 and CDR2 are MNHNS and SASEGT. The CDR3 is 14 residues long, counting both termini. Here the CDR3 reads CASSEITRWGLPIL.

Worth noting for this clonotype: One end of the junction fails to match germline, which may point to a read error. This rearrangement joins TRBV11-2 to TRBJ1-4; TRBD1 might be the D (6 bases). CDR1 is SGHAT, CDR2 FQNNGV, per germline. This CDR3 has 15 residues. In DNA, the CDR3 is TGCGCCAGCAGCACCTTACTGGGGGCACAGGAAAAACTGTTTTTT. Translated, it gives CASSTLLGAQEKLFF.

At least ten counts were recorded for this clonotype. The V and J genes are TRBV6-5 and TRBJ1-5; 8 nucleotides align to TRBD1. CDR3 size: 15 residues. The V and J ends lost 4 bases and 6 bases, in that order; junction bases with no gene match: 8. Germline CDR1 reads MNHEY; CDR2 reads SVGAGI. CDR3 bases: TGTGCCAGCAGTTCGAGAGGACAGGGCGGTCAGCCCCAGCATTTT. It codes for CASSSRGQGGQPQHF.

This clonotype has at least ten counts. The chain carries TRBV12-3 or TRBV12-4 and TRBJ2-1; D not certain. This CDR3 comprises 14 residues. Deletions cut 5 bases from V and 0 bases from J, with 8 bases between. The CDR3 sequence is CASSPRSSYNEQFF. For the CDR3, the DNA is TGTGCCAGCAGTCCGCGAAGCTCCTACAATGAGCAGTTCTTC.

This clonotype was detected many times. V gene TRBV6-6 combines with J gene TRBJ2-6, with 8 bases identical to TRBD2. V was clipped by 5 bases and J by 0 bases; unmatched bases: 9. Germline lookup yields CDR1 MNHNY and CDR2 SVGAGI (reference sequence). The CDR3 spans 18 residues. This chain's CDR3 is CASSDGLALFSGANVLTF. In nucleotides, the CDR3 is TGTGCCAGCAGTGATGGACTAGCTTTATTCTCTGGGGCCAACGTCCTGACTTTC.

V usage is TRBV11-2 and J usage is TRBJ2-5; D perhaps matches TRBD1 (6 bases). The CDR3 has 15 amino acids. Between the trimmed V and J ends, which lost 2 bases and 7 bases, there was a span of 17 bases. Germline values: CDR1 SGHAT, CDR2 FQNNGV. CDR3 region: CASSLRSREGGTQYF. The CDR3 DNA sequence: TGTGCCAGCAGCTTAAGGTCAAGGGAAGGGGGGACCCAGTACTTC.

This sequence joins TRBV11-2 and TRBJ2-4, with 7 bases identical to TRBD1. The CDR3 runs 15 residues. Germline V gene lookup returns CDR1 SGHAT and CDR2 FQNNGV. The CDR3 nucleotides are TGTACCTCGGAGAGGGGGCTCGTCACCAAAAACATTCAGTACTTC. It is translated as CTSERGLVTKNIQYF.

A remark on this clonotype: A single base separates this from a much larger clone, so it may be a read error. V gene TRBV12-3 or TRBV12-4 combines with J gene TRBJ2-7; D may be TRBD1 or TRBD2 (5 bases each). The CDR3 contains 12 residues. The CDR3 DNA reads as TGTGCCGGCAGTTCCCCGGGGCAACCGCAGTACTTC. This sequence encodes CAGSSPGQPQYF.